This T cell receptor beta chain was recorded in a study of blood T cell repertoires in COVID-19. Whole-study context: The United States, Italy and Spain were the sources of the acute and convalescent COVID-19 samples. In each case, the material was cDNA or gDNA derived from T cells, B-cell-depleted T cells, or PBMCs.

Generated by immunoSEQ multiplex PCR, the TCRdb table keeps only in-frame clones and is missing some. The sample consists of 200,000 to 300,000 clones, roughly 87% of them appearing once. Germline assignment: CDR1 LNHDA and CDR2 SQIVND (reference sequence). V dropped 8 bases and J dropped 0 bases, with 14 bases sitting between them. The CDR3 loop spans 15 amino acids. Material for sequencing was peripheral blood. This TCR was sampled from a man between 18 and 35 years old with active or convalescent COVID-19. The chain carries TRBV19 and TRBJ2-1; D not certain. The CDR3 DNA reads as TGTGCCAGTGCCCCGAAGCGCAGCTCCTACAATGAGCAGTTCTTC. Protein product: CASAPKRSSYNEQFF.